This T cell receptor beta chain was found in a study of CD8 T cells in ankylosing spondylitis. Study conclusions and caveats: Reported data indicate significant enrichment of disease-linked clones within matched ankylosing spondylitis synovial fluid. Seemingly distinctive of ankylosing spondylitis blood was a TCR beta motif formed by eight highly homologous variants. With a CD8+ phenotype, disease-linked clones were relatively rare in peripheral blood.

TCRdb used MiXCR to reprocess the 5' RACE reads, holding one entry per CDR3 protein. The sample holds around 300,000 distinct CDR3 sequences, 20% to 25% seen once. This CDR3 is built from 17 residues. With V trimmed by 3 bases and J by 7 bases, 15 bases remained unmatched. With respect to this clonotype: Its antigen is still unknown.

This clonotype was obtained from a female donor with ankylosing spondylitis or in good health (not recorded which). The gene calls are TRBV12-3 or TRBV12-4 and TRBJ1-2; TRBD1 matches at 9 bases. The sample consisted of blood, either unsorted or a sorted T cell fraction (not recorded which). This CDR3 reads CASSLKALGQGITGYTF. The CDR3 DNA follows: TGTGCCAGCAGTTTGAAGGCTCTCGGACAGGGGATAACTGGCTACACCTTC.